These 6 T cell receptor beta chains came from one sample sequenced in a study of blood T cells in healthy people across ages (dated by TCRdb to about 2015). The method behind the library was 5' RACE. Sequenced on an Illumina HiSeq 2500. A second roughly 7 to 11 cycle PCR used a sample-barcoded 5' primer and a J-beta primer mix. The public reads were quality trimmed at Q25 with fastp and then assembled into clones with MiXCR by TCRdb, keeping productive beta chains. Identical CDR3 protein sequences are pooled into one entry, listed with their most common genes and DNA. The sample yields around 1.5 million distinct CDR3 sequences; roughly 32% were counted once. The leading ten clones occupy about 11% of the sample. Sequenced sample: blood. Receptors originate from a woman aged 25 to 39 in good health.

The genes are TRBV20-1 and TRBJ2-3; TRBD1 aligns across 8 bases. The V gene end was trimmed by 2 bases and the J gene end by 5 bases; junction bases not matched to a gene: 6. CDR1 is DFQATT, CDR2 SNEGSKA, per germline (reference sequence). The CDR3 extends over 14 amino acids. CDR3 sequence reads: CSARPGGQGDTQYF. CDR3 DNA: TGCAGTGCTAGACCGGGCGGACAGGGAGATACGCAGTATTTT.

This clonotype was seen at least ten times. The chain carries TRBV12-3 or TRBV12-4 and TRBJ2-6; unclear D gene. Trimming stripped 2 bases from V and 0 bases from J, with 5 bases between. This CDR3 is built from 15 residues. The CDR3 DNA follows: TGTGCCAGCAGTTTACACGGCTCTGGGGCCAACGTCCTGACTTTC. Amino acid sequence: CASSLHGSGANVLTF.

The rearrangement links TRBV20-1 to TRBJ2-1; D unresolved. Trimming cost V 3 bases and J 8 bases, with 11 bases left between them. The CDR3 sequence is 12 residues long. Germline V lookup: CDR1 DFQATT, CDR2 SNEGSKA (reference sequence). The CDR3 coding sequence is TGCAGTGCTAGTAAAGGGCGCGATGAGCAGTTCTTC. Its protein product is CSASKGRDEQFF.

This clonotype was found a few times. The rearrangement uses TRBV29-1 and TRBJ1-2; weak D call: TRBD1 (6 bases). The CDR3 spans 15 residues. The V gene lost 6 bases and the J gene lost 7 bases, with 24 bases spanning the gap. Germline CDR1 SQVTM, CDR2 ANQGSEA. Here the CDR3 reads CSVVHRVEEVRGYTF. Here the CDR3 DNA reads TGCAGCGTGGTACACAGGGTGGAGGAAGTACGTGGCTACACCTTC.

This clonotype was seen many times. The rearrangement links TRBV4-1 to TRBJ1-5; TRBD1 might be the D (5 bases). V lost 4 bases and J lost 3, with 10 bases in between. The CDR3 runs 14 residues. The germline V gene encodes CDR1 MGHRA and CDR2 YSYEKL. The CDR3 DNA reads TGCGCCAGCAGCCGTCAGGGAGTCAATCAGCCCCAGCATTTT. It translates to CASSRQGVNQPQHF.

This clonotype was counted only a few times. The chain joins TRBV27 to TRBJ2-7, with D possibly matching TRBD2 (6 bases). CDR1 is MNHEY and CDR2 is SMNVEV in the germline V gene (reference sequence). V was shortened by 5 bases and J by 3 bases, with 20 bases between the two germline ends. The CDR3 loop spans 16 amino acids. DNA of the CDR3: TGTGCCAGCAGTCCCATCCCTAGCGATCCTATCTACGAGCAGTACTTC. As protein: CASSPIPSDPIYEQYF.